These T cell receptor beta chains were read from a single sample in a study of molecular identifiers for immune sequencing clone quantification. In TCRdb, the PCR reads were re-called with MiXCR into one record per CDR3 protein. The data show just under 65,000 distinct CDR3 sequences, with around 17% seen just once and 1.3% to 1.5% held by the top ten. The specimen sequenced was naive CD8+ T cells from blood, with Jurkat cell RNA spiked in. The receptors derive from a human donor in good health. Some libraries in this study had Jurkat cell RNA spiked in. CDR3s include the opening cysteine and the closing phenylalanine or tryptophan. A D gene is named only where the DNA matches it firmly. Size values are once, few and many counts, or a class for expanded clones, and some rows have none.

TRBV7-9	NA	TRBJ2-3	many	CASSLEWPTGTDTQYF	TGTGCCAGCAGCTTAGAGTGGCCGACCGGGACAGATACGCAGTATTTT
TRBV9	NA	TRBJ1-1	many	CASSVDGMNTEAFF	TGTGCCAGCAGCGTCGACGGCATGAACACTGAAGCTTTCTTT
TRBV5-5	NA	TRBJ2-7	many	CASSQPGRRNEQYF	TGTGCCAGCAGCCAGCCGGGACGGAGGAATGAGCAGTACTTC
TRBV4-3	TRBD2	TRBJ2-2	many	CASSQDFIAGYSGELFF	TGCGCCAGCAGCCAAGATTTTATAGCGGGATATTCCGGGGAGCTGTTTTTT
TRBV3-1	NA	TRBJ1-5	many	CASSQEKGGSNQPQHF	TGTGCCAGCAGCCAAGAGAAGGGGGGCAGCAATCAGCCCCAGCATTTT
TRBV2	NA	TRBJ2-4	few	CASSIREGRINIQYF	TGTGCCAGCAGCATACGAGAGGGACGGATAAACATTCAGTACTTC
TRBV27	NA	TRBJ1-1	many	CASSYKPPVTEAFF	TGTGCCAGCAGTTATAAACCCCCGGTCACTGAAGCTTTCTTT
TRBV12-3/TRBV12-4	TRBD1	TRBJ2-3	few	CASSGRTGSGPDTQYF	TGTGCCAGCAGTGGGAGGACAGGGAGTGGTCCAGATACGCAGTATTTT
TRBV27	NA	TRBJ1-1	many	CASSTHDRLSNTEAFF	TGTGCCAGCAGTACGCACGATCGACTTTCGAACACTGAAGCTTTCTTT
TRBV30	NA	TRBJ1-1	many	CAWSVLAVNTEAFF	TGTGCCTGGAGTGTACTGGCGGTGAACACTGAAGCTTTCTTT
TRBV4-3	NA	TRBJ1-2	few	CASSPSVGTFGDGYTF	TGCGCCAGCAGCCCTAGTGTCGGGACTTTTGGGGATGGCTACACCTTC
TRBV11-3	TRBD1	TRBJ2-7	many	CASSETPGQGPYEQYF	TGTGCCAGCAGCGAAACTCCGGGACAGGGTCCCTACGAGCAGTACTTC
TRBV28	NA	TRBJ2-5	few	CASSPGGFRGTQYF	TGTGCCAGCAGTCCGGGCGGGTTCCGCGGGACCCAGTACTTC
TRBV2	TRBD1	TRBJ2-7	NA	CASGAGQGLLADKQYF	TGTGCCAGCGGGGCGGGACAGGGATTGTTGGCGGACAAGCAGTACTTC
TRBV6-5	NA	TRBJ1-2	many	CASLPRKGEWYGYTF	TGTGCCAGCCTTCCCAGGAAGGGAGAATGGTATGGCTACACCTTC
TRBV12-3/TRBV12-4	NA	TRBJ2-5	few	CASSPNRETQYF	TGTGCCAGCAGTCCTAATAGGGAGACCCAGTACTTC
TRBV29-1	NA	TRBJ2-3	many	CSVDADTQYF	TGCAGCGTTGACGCAGATACGCAGTATTTT
TRBV5-5	NA	TRBJ2-7	NA	CASSLGRVPYEQYF	TGTGCCAGCAGCTTGGGTAGGGTCCCCTACGAGCAGTACTTC
TRBV7-9	NA	TRBJ2-7	many	CASSPRNVDYEQYF	TGTGCCAGCAGCCCGAGAAACGTCGACTACGAGCAGTACTTC
TRBV21-1	NA	TRBJ2-7	many	CASSRTIFGTEVYEQYF	TGTGCCAGCAGCCGAACCATTTTCGGGACAGAAGTCTACGAGCAGTACTTC
TRBV20-1	TRBD2	TRBJ2-7	many	CSAPLLGAGLYEQYF	TGCAGTGCCCCCCTACTAGGAGCGGGGCTCTACGAGCAGTACTTC
TRBV7-9	TRBD1	TRBJ2-1	NA	CASSFRAGGLNEQFF	TGTGCCAGCAGCTTTAGGGCAGGGGGTCTGAATGAGCAGTTCTTC
TRBV5-3	TRBD2	TRBJ2-5	NA	CASSSVAGGGETQYF	TGTGCCAGCAGCTCGGTAGCGGGAGGGGGAGAGACCCAGTACTTC
TRBV3-1	TRBD2	TRBJ2-3	NA	CASSPRGSMDAQYF	TGTGCCAGCAGCCCCCGCGGGAGTATGGATGCGCAGTATTTT
TRBV12-3/TRBV12-4	NA	TRBJ2-2	few	CASTLDEVIGELFF	TGTGCCAGCACCCTGGACGAAGTTATCGGGGAGCTGTTTTTT
TRBV7-8	NA	TRBJ2-1	many	CTSFAGPLSYNEQFF	TGTACCAGCTTTGCGGGACCTCTCTCCTACAATGAGCAGTTCTTC
TRBV7-2	TRBD1	TRBJ2-4	NA	CASSLGSGYRGFNIRYF	TGTGCCAGCAGCTTAGGTTCTGGATACAGGGGTTTTAACATACGGTACTTC
TRBV19	TRBD2	TRBJ2-1	many	CASSMVAGGSYNEQFF	TGTGCCAGTAGTATGGTGGCGGGAGGCTCCTACAATGAGCAGTTCTTC
TRBV7-9	NA	TRBJ2-5	many	CASAQAVQETQYF	TGTGCCAGCGCCCAGGCAGTCCAAGAGACCCAGTACTTC
TRBV15	NA	TRBJ2-3	many	CATSRDRWKTGTDTQYF	TGTGCCACCAGCAGAGATCGTTGGAAAACCGGCACAGATACGCAGTATTTT
TRBV19	NA	TRBJ1-2	many	CASNGFYGYTF	TGTGCCAGTAACGGATTCTATGGCTACACCTTC
TRBV27	TRBD1	TRBJ2-3	once	CASNSLTGGITQYF	TGTGCCAGCAATTCTCTAACAGGGGGCATTACGCAGTATTTT
TRBV27	TRBD2	TRBJ2-3	many	CASRRVAGMTDTQYF	TGTGCCAGCAGACGAGTAGCGGGAATGACAGATACGCAGTATTTT
TRBV5-6	NA	TRBJ2-2	NA	CASSFYAGELFF	TGTGCCAGCAGCTTTTATGCCGGGGAGCTGTTTTTT
TRBV4-2	TRBD1	TRBJ2-7	many	CASSQDTGVVEQYF	TGTGCCAGCAGCCAGGATACAGGGGTAGTCGAGCAGTACTTC
TRBV18	NA	TRBJ2-1	many	CASSPPSGNNEQFF	TGTGCCAGCTCACCACCGTCGGGGAACAATGAGCAGTTCTTC
TRBV9	NA	TRBJ2-2	many	CASSESGVASGELFF	TGTGCCAGCAGCGAGTCGGGGGTCGCGTCCGGGGAGCTGTTTTTT
TRBV19	NA	TRBJ2-7	few	CASSAFGGGSYEQYF	TGTGCCAGTAGTGCCTTTGGTGGAGGCTCCTACGAGCAGTACTTC
TRBV7-2	NA	TRBJ2-7	many	CASSSGPRGYEQYF	TGTGCCAGCTCGTCAGGCCCCCGGGGCTACGAGCAGTACTTC
TRBV1	NA	TRBJ1-5	NA	CTSSQDQAARRSNQPQHF	TGCACCAGCAGCCAAGATCAGGCAGCCCGGCGCAGCAATCAGCCCCAGCATTTT
TRBV24-1	TRBD2	TRBJ2-2	NA	CATSQTSGTKNTGELFF	TGTGCCACCAGTCAGACTAGCGGGACGAAGAACACCGGGGAGCTGTTTTTT
TRBV6-5	NA	TRBJ1-2	many	CASSYSPGNYGYTF	TGTGCCAGCAGTTACTCGCCCGGGAACTATGGCTACACCTTC
TRBV20-1	TRBD2	TRBJ2-2	many	CSARVIPGLNAGVNTGELFF	TGCAGTGCTAGAGTCATTCCGGGACTAAACGCGGGGGTTAACACCGGGGAGCTGTTTTTT
TRBV6-2/TRBV6-3	NA	TRBJ2-7	NA	CASSYSTAYEQYF	TGTGCCAGCAGTTACTCCACCGCCTACGAGCAGTACTTC
TRBV7-2	TRBD1	TRBJ2-2	many	CASSSHRGPFTGELFF	TGTGCCAGCAGCTCCCACAGGGGGCCTTTCACCGGGGAGCTGTTTTTT
TRBV27	TRBD2	TRBJ2-1	many	CASSFAGGPLNEQFF	TGTGCCAGCAGTTTTGCGGGAGGGCCGTTGAATGAGCAGTTCTTC